These 22 T cell receptor beta chains originate from one sample sequenced in a study of human T cells and chemical hapten exposure. MiXCR, applied by TCRdb to the RACE reads, yields one record per CDR3 protein. The sample carries tens of thousands of distinct CDR3 sequences, more than 8% recorded once. Noted time point: patch test 1, 2 weeks after DPC sensitization. As for treatment: therapeutic diphenylcyclopropenone sensitization with weekly scalp DPC. Sequencing used whole blood, obtained in connection with sensitization to the hapten diphenylcyclopropenone (DPC). All receptors derive from a woman between 40 and 50 years old with alopecia areata. Some clones in this sample may be carry-over from other donors' samples.

This clonotype was detected ten times or more. The rearrangement links TRBV4-1 to TRBJ2-7; 9 bases are a match to TRBD2. The length of the CDR3 is 15 residues. V was pared by 1 base and J by 3 bases, with 4 bases of the junction left unmatched. Germline V gene sequence: CDR1 MGHRA, CDR2 YSYEKL. This CDR3 reads CASSQGLAEFYEQYF. The CDR3 DNA is TGCGCCAGCAGCCAAGGACTAGCGGAATTCTACGAGCAGTACTTC.

The table lists this clonotype with a few counts. The chain uses TRBV29-1 and TRBJ2-7; 8 bases line up with TRBD2. The J segment lost 7 bases and the V segment lost 6 bases, leaving 8 bases of the junction unmatched. This CDR3 region has 12 residues. CDR1 is SQVTM and CDR2 is ANQGSEA in the germline V gene. The CDR3 region has the DNA TGCAGCGTGAGTAGCGGGGCATCAGAGCAGTACTTC. Residues: CSVSSGASEQYF.

This clonotype was observed many times. The V call is TRBV20-1, the J call TRBJ1-1; D gene ambiguous. From germline, CDR1 is DFQATT and CDR2 SNEGSKA (reference sequence). V gave up 1 base and J gave up 1 base, with 7 bases separating them. The CDR3 covers 13 residues. The DNA of the CDR3 is TGCAGTGCTAGAGTCCAGTGGAACACTGAAGCTTTCTTT. This gives the protein CSARVQWNTEAFF.

This clonotype was picked up many times. This chain connects TRBV6-5 to TRBJ1-2; D unclear. This CDR3 is built from 13 residues. Germline lookup yields CDR1 MNHEY and CDR2 SVGAGI. Trimming removed 6 bases from V and 4 bases from J, with 12 bases in between. CDR3 coding DNA: TGTGCCAGCAGAGATACAGTATCCTATGGCTACACCTTC. It yields the protein CASRDTVSYGYTF.

This clonotype appeared many times. This rearrangement joins TRBV5-1 to TRBJ2-3; D ambiguous. Germline V CDR1 and CDR2: SGHRS, YFSETQ. V was pared by 1 base and J by 2 bases, with 8 bases between. The CDR3 runs 14 residues. The CDR3 nucleotides are TGCGCCAGCAGCTTGAGCGTTCCCACAGATACGCAGTATTTT. It yields the protein CASSLSVPTDTQYF.

About this clonotype: A clone one base away is much larger, so this may be a read error. The chain is built from TRBV20-1 and TRBJ1-5; TRBD1 might be the D (5 bases). CDR3 size: 15 residues. Looked up from germline, CDR1 is DFQATT and CDR2 is SNEGSKA (reference sequence). Here the CDR3 DNA reads TGCAGTGCTATTTCCGGGACGGACCGTAATCAGACCCAGCATTTT. The encoded protein is CSAISGTDRNQTQHF.

The J gene is TRBJ2-5, the V gene TRBV6-1; D is perhaps TRBD1 or TRBD2 (5 bases each). This CDR3 has 12 amino acids. Germline V CDR1 and CDR2: MNHNS, SASEGT. With 6 bases removed from V and 5 bases from J, the gap between germline ends came to 10 bases. CDR3 coding DNA: TGTGCCAGCAGGAGGGGCGGGGAGACCCAGTACTTC. This encodes CASRRGGETQYF.

The chain recombines TRBV9 with TRBJ2-3; D gene uncertain. Germline V gene lookup returns CDR1 SGDLS and CDR2 YYNGEE. V dropped 0 bases and J dropped 6 bases, with 8 bases sitting between them. The length of the CDR3 is 13 residues. The CDR3 coding sequence is TGTGCCAGCAGCGTAGGTCTCGGGGATACGCAGTATTTT. Its protein product is CASSVGLGDTQYF. The variable domain in full, with the rest retrieved from reference TRBV9 and TRBJ2-3, is DSGVTQTPKHLITATGQRVTLRCSPRSGDLSVYWYQQSLDQGLQFLIQYYNGEERAKGNILERFSAQQFPDLHSELNLSSLELGDSALYFCASSVGLGDTQYFGPGTRLTVL.

V usage is TRBV11-2 and J usage is TRBJ1-3, with 10 bases aligning to TRBD1. V shed 6 bases and J 0 bases; nucleotides not matched to a gene: 14. Per the germline V gene, CDR1 is SGHAT and CDR2 is FQNNGV. There are 19 residues in the CDR3. The DNA for the CDR3 is TGTGCCAGCAGATCGATCCGGGACAGGGGAATTATCTCTGGAAACACCATATATTTT. Its protein is CASRSIRDRGIISGNTIYF.

This chain joins TRBV23-1 and TRBJ2-2, with 7 bases lining up with TRBD2. TRBV23-1 is designated an ORF whose function remains uncertain. V trimming: 2 bases; J trimming: 0 bases; junction bases outside the gene matches: 9. CDR3 length: 18 residues. The CDR3 reads CASSQHRRREANTGELFF. CDR3 coding DNA: TGCGCCAGCAGTCAACATCGACGCCGGGAGGCGAACACCGGGGAGCTGTTTTTT.

This clonotype was counted ten times or more. The CDR3 region has the DNA TGCAGTGCCCCCCGGGCAGGGACAGGGGCCAACGTCCTGACTTTC. This codes for CSAPRAGTGANVLTF. V usage is TRBV20-1 and J usage is TRBJ2-6, with D possibly matching TRBD1 (6 bases). V was pared by 6 bases and J by 4 bases, with 16 bases between. Germline V CDR1 and CDR2: DFQATT, SNEGSKA (reference sequence). The CDR3 is made up of 15 amino acids.

This clonotype was seen only a few times. The J gene is TRBJ1-1, the V gene TRBV7-9, with D perhaps TRBD1 (6 bases). This CDR3 is 16 amino acids long. Germline loops: CDR1 SEHNR, CDR2 FQNEAQ (reference sequence). Trimming shortened V by 0 bases and J by 8 bases, and 19 bases separated the two germline ends. CDR3 sequence reads: CASSLAELQGWGEAFF. The CDR3 DNA reads as TGTGCCAGCAGCTTAGCGGAGCTACAGGGCTGGGGCGAAGCTTTCTTT.

Many counts were recorded for this clonotype. The gene calls are TRBV19 and TRBJ1-4; D is unresolved. Germline V CDR1 and CDR2: LNHDA, SQIVND (reference sequence). V lost 5 bases and J 0 bases, leaving 10 bases between the germline ends. The CDR3 length is 15 residues. The DNA for the CDR3 is TGTGCCAGTAGTGATTCCCGAGCAACTAATGAAAAACTGTTTTTT. Residues: CASSDSRATNEKLFF. The complete variable domain, with remaining parts taken from reference TRBV19 and TRBJ1-4, reads DGGITQSPKYLFRKEGQNVTLSCEQNLNHDAMYWYRQDPGQGLRLIYYSQIVNDFQKGDIAEGYSVSREKKESFPLTVTSAQKNPTAFYLCASSDSRATNEKLFFGSGTQLSVL.

This clonotype showed up just a few times. The chain recombines TRBV3-1 with TRBJ2-1; 9 nucleotides agree with TRBD1. CDR1 is LGHDT and CDR2 is YNNKEL in the germline V gene (reference sequence). V shed 4 bases, J shed 7 bases, and the junction held 8 bases outside the gene matches. This CDR3 is 15 amino acids long. The chain's CDR3 is CASSRTGELRNEQFF. The CDR3 DNA reads as TGTGCCAGCAGCCGGACAGGGGAACTGAGAAATGAGCAGTTCTTC.

This clonotype was seen ten or more times. The chain combines TRBV7-8 with TRBJ2-4; D is possibly TRBD1 or TRBD2 (5 bases each). There are 15 residues in the CDR3. Deletions cut 2 bases from V and 1 base from J, with 9 bases between. CDR1 is SGHVS and CDR2 is FQNEAQ in the germline V gene. This CDR3 is CASSLYEGAKNIQYF. DNA for the CDR3: TGTGCCAGCAGCTTATACGAGGGGGCCAAAAACATTCAGTACTTC. Combining the CDR3 with reference TRBV7-8 and TRBJ2-4 gives the whole variable domain GAGVSQSPRYKVAKRGQDVALRCDPISGHVSLFWYQQALGQGPEFLTYFQNEAQLDKSGLPSDRFFAERPEGSVSTLKIQRTQQEDSAVYLCASSLYEGAKNIQYFGAGTRLSVL.

This clonotype was detected only once. This may arise from a read error, as a much more abundant clone is one base away. The rearrangement joins TRBV6-2 or TRBV6-3 to TRBJ2-3; 9 bases align to TRBD2. The junction had 10 bases not matched to a gene; V was cut back by 4 bases and J by 5 bases. CDR3 length: 16 amino acids. Germline V gives CDR1 MNHEY, CDR2 SVGEGT. DNA for the CDR3: TGTGCCAGCAGTTTCTCGCGGGGGGGCTTCCGAGATACGCAGTATTTT. Translation: CASSFSRGGFRDTQYF.

This clonotype came up a few times. The CDR3 bases are TGTGCCACCTGTGGGGGTTTTGACAATGAGCAGTTCTTC. Its translation: CATCGGFDNEQFF. This chain joins TRBV24-1 and TRBJ2-1; either TRBD1 or TRBD2 may supply D (5 bases each). The CDR3 is made up of 13 amino acids. From germline, CDR1 is KGHDR and CDR2 SFDVKD. Between the trimmed V and J ends, which lost 9 bases and 5 bases, there was a span of 13 bases.

This clonotype was recorded a few times. V gene TRBV5-4 combines with J gene TRBJ2-2; 8 bases fit TRBD1. The length of the CDR3 is 17 residues. The V gene's germline CDR1 is SGHNT and CDR2 YYREEE (reference sequence). The trim removed 0 bases at V and 2 bases at J, leaving 6 bases unmatched. CDR3 bases: TGTGCCAGCAGCTTGGAGAGGACAGGGTACAACACCGGGGAGCTGTTTTTT. This codes for CASSLERTGYNTGELFF.

This clonotype was counted only a few times. V is TRBV29-1 and J is TRBJ2-7; 10 bases are a match to TRBD1. This CDR3 is 12 amino acids long. The trim removed 7 bases at V and 3 bases at J, leaving 3 bases unmatched. The germline V gene encodes CDR1 SQVTM and CDR2 ANQGSEA. DNA for the CDR3: TGCAGCGCCCGGGACAGGGGCTACGAGCAGTACTTC. Translation: CSARDRGYEQYF.

This clonotype has ten or more counts. The chain recombines TRBV6-2 or TRBV6-3 with TRBJ2-4; a weak D match, TRBD2 (5 bases). Looked up from germline, CDR1 is MNHEY and CDR2 is SVGEGT. V lost 6 bases and J 0 bases, leaving 15 bases between the germline ends. CDR3 size: 16 residues. CDR3 coding DNA: TGTGCCAGCAGCCAAGCGGTTGGGATAGCCAAAAACATTCAGTACTTC. This sequence encodes CASSQAVGIAKNIQYF.

This clonotype was detected ten times or more. This rearrangement joins TRBV7-9 to TRBJ1-1, with D unresolved. The CDR3 loop spans 15 amino acids. V was clipped by 0 bases and J by 0 bases, with 8 bases between them. Germline CDR1 and CDR2: SEHNR and FQNEAQ (reference sequence). In nucleotides, the CDR3 is TGTGCCAGCAGCTTAGCTGGGGTTTTGAACACTGAAGCTTTCTTT. It is translated as CASSLAGVLNTEAFF.

This clonotype was observed many times. The rearrangement links TRBV25-1 to TRBJ1-6; 8 bases line up with TRBD1. This CDR3 has 15 amino acids. Trimming at V came to 2 bases and at J to 10 bases, leaving 7 bases not matched to a gene. Germline values: CDR1 MGHDK, CDR2 SYGVNS. CDR3 nucleotide sequence: TGTGCCAGCAGTGAAAGTCGGACAGGGACGTCACCCCTCCACTTT. Translating it yields CASSESRTGTSPLHF.